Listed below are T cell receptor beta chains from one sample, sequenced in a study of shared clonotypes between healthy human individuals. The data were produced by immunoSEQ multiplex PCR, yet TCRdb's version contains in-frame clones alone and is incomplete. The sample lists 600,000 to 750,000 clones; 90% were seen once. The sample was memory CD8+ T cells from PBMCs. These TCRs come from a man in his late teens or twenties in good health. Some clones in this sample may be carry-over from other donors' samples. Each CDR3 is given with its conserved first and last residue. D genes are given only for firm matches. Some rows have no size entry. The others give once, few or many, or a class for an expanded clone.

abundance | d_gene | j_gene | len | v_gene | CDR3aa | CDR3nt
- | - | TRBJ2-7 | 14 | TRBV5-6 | CASSLAPADYEQYF | TGTGCCAGCAGCTTGGCCCCGGCAGACTACGAGCAGTACTTC
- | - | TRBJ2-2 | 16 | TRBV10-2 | CASNSVREWDTGELFF | TGCGCCAGCAATTCAGTGCGGGAATGGGACACCGGGGAGCTGTTTTTT
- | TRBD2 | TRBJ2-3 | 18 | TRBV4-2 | CASSQDWGTSNHPDTQYF | TGTGCCAGCAGCCAAGATTGGGGGACTAGCAATCATCCAGATACGCAGTATTTT
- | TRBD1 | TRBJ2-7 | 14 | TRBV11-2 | CASSFGTGWYEQYF | TGTGCCAGCAGCTTTGGGACAGGGTGGTACGAGCAGTACTTC
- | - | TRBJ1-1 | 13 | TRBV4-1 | CASSQREGTEAFF | TGCGCCAGCAGCCAGAGGGAGGGCACTGAAGCTTTCTTT
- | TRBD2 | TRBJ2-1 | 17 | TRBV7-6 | CASSPLSRLAGRNEQFF | TGTGCCAGCAGCCCGCTTTCCAGGCTAGCGGGAAGGAATGAGCAGTTCTTC
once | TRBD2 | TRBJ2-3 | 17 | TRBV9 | CASSVSSGRASTDTQYF | TGTGCCAGCAGCGTCTCTAGCGGGAGGGCTAGCACAGATACGCAGTATTTT
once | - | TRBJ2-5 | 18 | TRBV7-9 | CASSPQIARAGVEETQYF | TGTGCCAGCAGCCCCCAGATTGCTAGGGCAGGCGTAGAAGAGACCCAGTACTTC
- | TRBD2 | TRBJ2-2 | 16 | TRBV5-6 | CASSTTPSGRAGELFF | TGTGCCAGCAGCACAACCCCAAGCGGGAGGGCCGGGGAGCTGTTTTTT
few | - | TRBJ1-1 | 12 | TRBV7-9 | CASTAISSVAFF | TGTGCCAGCACCGCGATTTCTAGTGTAGCTTTCTTT
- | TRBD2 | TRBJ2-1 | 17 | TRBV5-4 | CASSGLAERVIYNEQFF | TGTGCCAGCAGCGGACTAGCGGAGAGGGTGATTTACAATGAGCAGTTCTTC
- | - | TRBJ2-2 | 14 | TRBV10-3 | CAIRGILAPGELFF | TGTGCCATCAGGGGGATATTGGCTCCCGGGGAGCTGTTTTTT
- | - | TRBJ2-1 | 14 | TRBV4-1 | CASSQDRRDDEQFF | TGCGCCAGCAGCCAAGATAGGAGGGACGATGAGCAGTTCTTC
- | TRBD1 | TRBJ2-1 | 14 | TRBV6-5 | CASTRDRGTSEQFF | TGTGCCAGCACTCGGGACAGGGGGACGAGTGAGCAGTTCTTC
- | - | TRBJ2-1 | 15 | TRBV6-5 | CASSYSGDSYNEQFF | TGTGCCAGCAGTTACTCAGGAGACTCCTACAATGAGCAGTTCTTC
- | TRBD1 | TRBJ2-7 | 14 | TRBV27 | CASSWTGGGHEQYF | TGTGCCAGCAGCTGGACAGGGGGAGGCCACGAGCAGTACTTC
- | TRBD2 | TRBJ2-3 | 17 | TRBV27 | CASSLPQLAGGPDTQYF | TGTGCCAGCAGTTTGCCCCAACTAGCGGGAGGGCCAGATACGCAGTATTTT
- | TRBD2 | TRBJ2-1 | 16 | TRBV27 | CASSSSTGGLRYEQFF | TGTGCCAGCAGTTCTTCAACGGGAGGTCTTAGGTATGAGCAGTTCTTC
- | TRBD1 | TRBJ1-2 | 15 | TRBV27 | CASSLRTGPGYGYTF | TGTGCCAGCAGTTTAAGGACAGGCCCGGGCTATGGCTACACCTTC
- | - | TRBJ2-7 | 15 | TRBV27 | CASRVRATSSYEQYF | TGTGCCAGCAGAGTAAGAGCGACTAGCTCCTACGAGCAGTACTTC
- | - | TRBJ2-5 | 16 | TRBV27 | CASSPAGGELTETQYF | TGTGCCAGCAGCCCGGCCGGAGGGGAACTGACAGAGACCCAGTACTTC
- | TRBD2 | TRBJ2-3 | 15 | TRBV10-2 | CASRSGLAGTDTQYF | TGCGCCAGCCGGAGCGGACTAGCGGGCACAGATACGCAGTATTTT
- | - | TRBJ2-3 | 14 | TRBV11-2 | CASSLDVPTDTQYF | TGTGCCAGCAGCTTAGATGTTCCCACAGATACGCAGTATTTT
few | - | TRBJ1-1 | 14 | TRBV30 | CAWSVPHQNTEAFF | TGTGCCTGGAGTGTGCCCCATCAGAACACTGAAGCTTTCTTT
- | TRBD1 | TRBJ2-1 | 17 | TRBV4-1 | CASSQDLGTGAYNEQFF | TGCGCCAGCAGCCAAGATCTGGGGACAGGGGCCTACAATGAGCAGTTCTTC
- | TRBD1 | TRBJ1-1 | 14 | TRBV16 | CASSQMTGGFEAFF | TGTGCCAGCAGCCAGATGACAGGGGGCTTTGAAGCTTTCTTT
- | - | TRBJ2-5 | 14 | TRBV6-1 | CASSEALGLPVWYF | TGTGCCAGCAGTGAAGCGCTCGGACTTCCCGTGTGGTACTTC
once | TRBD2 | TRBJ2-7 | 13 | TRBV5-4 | CASTAGTTYEQYF | TGTGCCAGCACGGCAGGGACTACCTACGAGCAGTACTTC
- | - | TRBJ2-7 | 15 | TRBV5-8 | CASSLIPGRTYEQYF | TGTGCCAGCAGCTTGATTCCGGGGCGTACCTACGAGCAGTACTTC
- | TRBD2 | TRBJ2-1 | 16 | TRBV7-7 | CASSLASGPLPGEQFF | TGTGCCAGCAGCTTAGCTAGCGGGCCCCTCCCCGGTGAGCAGTTCTTC